The rows below give T cell receptor beta chains drawn from one sample of a study of cytomegalovirus exposure and HLA in healthy donors. Produced via immunoSEQ multiplex PCR; TCRdb's table is partial and in-frame only. The data contain about 120,000 clones, around 10% of them singletons. The material sequenced was PBMCs. The receptors derive from a man younger than 40 in good health and CMV-seronegative. CDR3s leave out the opening cysteine and the closing phenylalanine or tryptophan. A D gene is named only where the DNA matches it firmly.

J,D,V,CDR3
TRBJ2-7,TRBD1,TRBV2,ASSRDSYEQY
TRBJ2-5,TRBD1,TRBV5-6,ASSPQGSGETQY
TRBJ1-5,-,TRBV20-1,SARDSFSQH
TRBJ2-5,-,TRBV7-7,ASTPGGGETQY
TRBJ1-1,-,TRBV6-5,ASSYSAGDTEAF
TRBJ2-3,TRBD2,TRBV19,ASSVYSGGDTDTQY
TRBJ2-5,-,TRBV27,ASSPLGKPQETQY
TRBJ2-5,TRBD1,TRBV5-6,ASSPAGQGKETQY
TRBJ1-5,-,TRBV18,ASSPEASVVEPQH
TRBJ2-3,-,TRBV7-2,ASSSGFSTDTQY
TRBJ2-1,TRBD2,TRBV4-1,ASSRQALAGVGNEQF